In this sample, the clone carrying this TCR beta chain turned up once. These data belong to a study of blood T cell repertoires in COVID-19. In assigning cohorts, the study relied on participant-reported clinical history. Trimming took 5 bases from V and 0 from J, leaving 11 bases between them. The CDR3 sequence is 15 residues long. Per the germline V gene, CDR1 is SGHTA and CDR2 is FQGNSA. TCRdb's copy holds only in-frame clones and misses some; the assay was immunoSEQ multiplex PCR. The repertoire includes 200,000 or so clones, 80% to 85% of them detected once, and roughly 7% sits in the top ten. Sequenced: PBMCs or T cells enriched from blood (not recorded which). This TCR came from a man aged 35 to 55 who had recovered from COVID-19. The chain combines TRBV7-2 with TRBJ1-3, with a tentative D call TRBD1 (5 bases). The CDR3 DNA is TGTGCCAGCAGCCAACAGGTCCTCTCTGGAAACACCATATATTTT. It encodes CASSQQVLSGNTIYF.